Reported below is one TCR beta chain. Trimming at V came to 4 bases and at J to 4 bases, leaving 7 bases not matched to a gene. The CDR3 runs 15 residues. The germline V gene has CDR1 MNHEY and CDR2 SVGEGT. RNA transcripts were the template, and TCR beta CDR3 regions were amplified from them. HTBI primers served in a first-round RT-PCR, which a second-round multiplex PCR followed. TCRdb passed the multiplex PCR reads through MiXCR, listing each CDR3 protein once. The sample holds just over 600,000 distinct CDR3 sequences, 22% seen once. This entry is derived from a study of Graves' ophthalmopathy and Graves' hyperthyroidism.

The source material was peripheral blood. This chain joins TRBV6-2 or TRBV6-3 and TRBJ2-7, with 10 bases aligning to TRBD2. The TCR was taken from a woman aged 18-29 years with stable Graves' hyperthyroidism. Some clones in this sample may be carry-over from other donors' samples. Written as DNA, the CDR3 is TGTGCCAGCAGTTCGTGGCAGCGGGGGGGTTACGAGCAGTACTTC. It yields the protein CASSSWQRGGYEQYF.